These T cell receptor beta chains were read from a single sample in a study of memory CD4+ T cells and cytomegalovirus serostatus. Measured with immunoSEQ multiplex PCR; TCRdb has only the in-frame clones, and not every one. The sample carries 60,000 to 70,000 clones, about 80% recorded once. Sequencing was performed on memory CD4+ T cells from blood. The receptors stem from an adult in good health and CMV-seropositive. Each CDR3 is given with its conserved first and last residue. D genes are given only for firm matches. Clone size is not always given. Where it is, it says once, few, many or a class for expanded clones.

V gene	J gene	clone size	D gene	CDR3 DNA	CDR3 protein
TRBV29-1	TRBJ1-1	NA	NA	TGCAGCGTTGAGTCGGGCACTGAAGCTTTCTTT	CSVESGTEAFF
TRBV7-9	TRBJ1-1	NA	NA	TGTGCCAGCAGCTTAGGTCGGGGGGGGACTGAAGCTTTCTTT	CASSLGRGGTEAFF
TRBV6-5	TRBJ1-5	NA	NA	TGTGCCAGCAGTCAAATCAGCAATCAGCCCCAGCATTTT	CASSQISNQPQHF
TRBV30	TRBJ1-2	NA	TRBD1	TGTGCCTGGAGTCCGGACAGGGAAGGTGGCTACACCTTC	CAWSPDREGGYTF
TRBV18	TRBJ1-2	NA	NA	TGTGCCAGCTCACCACCGCTGGCAGATGGCTACACCTTC	CASSPPLADGYTF
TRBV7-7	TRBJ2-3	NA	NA	TGTGCTAGCAGCGTGAGCATCACAGATACGCAGTATTTT	CASSVSITDTQYF
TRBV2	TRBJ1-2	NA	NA	TGTGCCAGCAGTCCTGGGGAGGGGGGCTACACCTTC	CASSPGEGGYTF
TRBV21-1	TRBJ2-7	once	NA	TGTGCCAGCAGCAAAATCCCAAGTAATGCGGGAGAATTTGAGCAGTACTTC	CASSKIPSNAGEFEQYF
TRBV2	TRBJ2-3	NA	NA	TGTGCCAGCAGCCCCAGGGGCACAGATACGCAGTATTTT	CASSPRGTDTQYF
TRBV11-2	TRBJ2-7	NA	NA	TGTGCCAGCAGCCCCGCGGGGTACGAGCAGTACTTC	CASSPAGYEQYF
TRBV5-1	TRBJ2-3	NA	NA	TGCGCCAGCAGCCCCGGGACTGCTAGCACAGATACGCAGTATTTT	CASSPGTASTDTQYF
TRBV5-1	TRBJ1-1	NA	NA	TGCGCCAGCAGCTCCCAGGCAGCTCCAACTGAAGCTTTCTTT	CASSSQAAPTEAFF
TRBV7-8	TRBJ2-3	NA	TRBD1	TGTGCCAGCAGCACAGGGGCAGATACGCAGTATTTT	CASSTGADTQYF
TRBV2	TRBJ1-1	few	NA	TGTGCCAGCAGTACGGAAATGAACACTGAAGCTTTCTTT	CASSTEMNTEAFF
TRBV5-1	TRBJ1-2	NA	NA	TGCGCCAGCAGCGAGGGCCCTAACTATGGCTACACCTTC	CASSEGPNYGYTF
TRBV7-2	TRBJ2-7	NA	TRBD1	TGTGCCAGCAGCTTTCTGACAGGGTACTCCTACGAGCAGTACTTC	CASSFLTGYSYEQYF
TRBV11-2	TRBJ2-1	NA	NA	TGTGCCAGCACCGTCCACTCGGGTGCGGTCAAGTGGGGGTACAATGAGCAGTTCTTC	CASTVHSGAVKWGYNEQFF
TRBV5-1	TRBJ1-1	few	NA	TGCGCCAGCAGCTTGGTGACGGGGAGCGGGACTGAAGCTTTCTTT	CASSLVTGSGTEAFF
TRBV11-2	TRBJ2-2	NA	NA	TGTGCCAGCAGCTTAGTTGACACCTCCGTCGGGGAGCTGTTTTTT	CASSLVDTSVGELFF
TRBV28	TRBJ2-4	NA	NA	TGTGCCAGCAGTTTCCCCGGGGGTGGAGCCAAAAACATTCAGTACTTC	CASSFPGGGAKNIQYF
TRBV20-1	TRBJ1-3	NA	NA	TGCAGTGCTGTACAGGGAAACACCATATATTTT	CSAVQGNTIYF
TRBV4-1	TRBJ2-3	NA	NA	TGCGCCAGCAGCCCCCACTGGTCGTCAGATACGCAGTATTTT	CASSPHWSSDTQYF
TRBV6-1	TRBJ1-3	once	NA	TGTGCCAGCAGTAAGACCGCTTACTCTGGAAACACCATATATTTT	CASSKTAYSGNTIYF
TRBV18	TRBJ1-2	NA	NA	TGTGCCAGCTCACCACCGGTAGTATATGGCTACACCTTC	CASSPPVVYGYTF
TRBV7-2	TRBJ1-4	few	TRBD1	TGTGCCAGCAGCTTAGGGGACAGGGTTGAGGAAAAACTGTTTTTT	CASSLGDRVEEKLFF
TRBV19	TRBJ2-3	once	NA	TGTGCCAGTACTGGGAATTCGGATACGCAGTATTTT	CASTGNSDTQYF